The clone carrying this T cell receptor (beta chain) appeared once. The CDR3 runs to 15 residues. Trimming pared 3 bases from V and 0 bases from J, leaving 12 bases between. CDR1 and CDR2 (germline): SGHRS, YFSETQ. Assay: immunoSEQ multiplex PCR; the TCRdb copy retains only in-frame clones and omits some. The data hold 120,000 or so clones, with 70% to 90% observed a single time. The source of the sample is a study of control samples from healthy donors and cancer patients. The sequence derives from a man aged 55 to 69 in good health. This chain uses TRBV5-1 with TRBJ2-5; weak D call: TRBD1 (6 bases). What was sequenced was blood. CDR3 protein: CASSWGTGNQETQYF. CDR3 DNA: TGCGCCAGCAGCTGGGGAACAGGGAACCAAGAGACCCAGTACTTC.